Detailed here is one T cell receptor (beta chain). Germline V lookup: CDR1 MGHDK, CDR2 SYGVNS. The CDR3 contains 13 residues. V lost 6 bases and J 8 bases, leaving 16 bases between the germline ends. This entry belongs to a study of blood T cell repertoires in COVID-19. The wider study: Some COVID-19 samples were acute and others convalescent; all came from the United States, Italy and Spain. Sample material is recorded as cDNA or gDNA derived from T cells, B-cell-depleted T cells, or PBMCs.

Authors' methods: For nucleated cells, counts were estimated from reference gene primer amplification. Only in-frame clones appear in the TCRdb table, and some are missing; sequencing was by immunoSEQ multiplex PCR. The V and J calls and clone size are taken from that table; D and trimming were inferred from the DNA. The data hold roughly 90,000 clones, with around 85% observed a single time. This clonotype was sampled from a man older than 75 with acute or convalescent COVID-19. Material for sequencing was peripheral blood. The chain is built from TRBV25-1 and TRBJ1-2, with D perhaps matching TRBD1 (5 bases). The CDR3 nucleotides are TGTGCCAGCAGGGCGACAGCCTTGACGGGCTACACCTTC. Translating it yields CASRATALTGYTF.